These T cell receptor beta chains were read from a single sample in a study of metastatic and nonmetastatic thyroid tumors. With MiXCR, TCRdb called clones anew from the PCR reads. The data show some 30,000 clones, 11% seen once. The material sequenced was blood. The receptors originated from a female donor with papillary thyroid cancer or a benign thyroid nodule (not recorded which). Some clones in this sample may be carry-over from other donors' samples. The CDR3 runs from the conserved cysteine through the conserved F or W. A D gene is named only where the DNA matches it firmly. Size tells how often a clone was seen (once, few, many) or the class of an expanded clone, and some rows leave it out.

J gene: TRBJ1-5
V gene: TRBV20-1
clone size: many
D gene: NA
CDR3 protein: CSASDYRALLNQPQHF
CDR3 DNA: TGCAGTGCGTCAGACTACAGGGCCCTCCTTAATCAGCCCCAGCATTTT

J gene: TRBJ2-2
V gene: TRBV9
clone size: NA
D gene: NA
CDR3 protein: CASSLEGDTGRLFF
CDR3 DNA: TGTGCCAGCAGCTTAGAGGGGGACACCGGGCGGCTGTTTTTT

J gene: TRBJ1-4
V gene: TRBV20-1
clone size: many
D gene: NA
CDR3 protein: CSAPHQDEKLFF
CDR3 DNA: TGCAGTGCGCCCCACCAGGATGAAAAACTGTTTTTT

J gene: TRBJ1-1
V gene: TRBV5-1
clone size: many
D gene: TRBD1
CDR3 protein: CASSFNRGRADTEAFF
CDR3 DNA: TGCGCCAGCAGCTTTAACAGGGGGCGGGCTGACACTGAAGCTTTCTTT

J gene: TRBJ2-3
V gene: TRBV10-2
clone size: many
D gene: TRBD1
CDR3 protein: CASTTDRGPTDTQYF
CDR3 DNA: TGCGCCAGCACGACAGACAGGGGGCCCACAGATACGCAGTATTTT

J gene: TRBJ2-1
V gene: TRBV27
clone size: NA
D gene: NA
CDR3 protein: CSSSLSASSSHNEQFF
CDR3 DNA: TGTTCCAGCAGTTTATCCGCAAGTAGCTCCCACAATGAGCAGTTCTTC

J gene: TRBJ2-3
V gene: TRBV28
clone size: many
D gene: NA
CDR3 protein: CASITLPGTGPDTQYF
CDR3 DNA: TGTGCCAGCATCACCCTTCCGGGCACGGGTCCAGATACGCAGTATTTT

J gene: TRBJ2-5
V gene: TRBV30
clone size: many
D gene: NA
CDR3 protein: CAWSVQRGTQYF
CDR3 DNA: TGTGCCTGGAGTGTACAGAGAGGGACCCAGTACTTC

J gene: TRBJ2-7
V gene: TRBV25-1
clone size: many
D gene: NA
CDR3 protein: CASSPAGASYEQYF
CDR3 DNA: TGTGCCAGCAGTCCAGCAGGGGCGTCCTACGAGCAGTACTTC

J gene: TRBJ1-4
V gene: TRBV7-8
clone size: many
D gene: NA
CDR3 protein: CASSFAGATNEKLFF
CDR3 DNA: TGTGCCAGCAGCTTCGCAGGGGCAACTAATGAAAAACTGTTTTTT

J gene: TRBJ2-1
V gene: TRBV6-5
clone size: many
D gene: NA
CDR3 protein: CASQLVDSYNEQFF
CDR3 DNA: TGTGCCAGTCAGTTAGTGGATTCCTACAATGAGCAGTTCTTC

J gene: TRBJ1-1
V gene: TRBV12-3/TRBV12-4
clone size: many
D gene: NA
CDR3 protein: CASNLRGINTEAFF
CDR3 DNA: TGTGCCAGCAATCTCCGGGGGATAAACACTGAAGCTTTCTTT

J gene: TRBJ2-2
V gene: TRBV6-4
clone size: many
D gene: NA
CDR3 protein: CASSDGDTGELFF
CDR3 DNA: TGTGCCAGCAGTGACGGGGACACCGGGGAGCTGTTTTTT

J gene: TRBJ1-6
V gene: TRBV5-8
clone size: once
D gene: NA
CDR3 protein: CASSLVGIGRNSPLHF
CDR3 DNA: TGTGCCAGCAGCTTGGTAGGGATCGGTCGAAATTCACCCCTCCACTTT

J gene: TRBJ2-5
V gene: TRBV12-3/TRBV12-4
clone size: few
D gene: NA
CDR3 protein: CASSSSPSSESQYF
CDR3 DNA: TGTGCCAGCAGTTCCTCTCCGTCGTCAGAGAGCCAGTACTTC

J gene: TRBJ1-1
V gene: TRBV5-1
clone size: many
D gene: NA
CDR3 protein: CASSLGQGIEASF
CDR3 DNA: TGCGCCAGCAGCCTTGGGCAGGGTATTGAAGCTTCCTTT

J gene: TRBJ2-3
V gene: TRBV18
clone size: many
D gene: NA
CDR3 protein: CASSPRDGSTDTQYF
CDR3 DNA: TGTGCCAGCTCACCCAGGGACGGGAGCACAGATACGCAGTATTTT

J gene: TRBJ1-1
V gene: TRBV12-3/TRBV12-4
clone size: many
D gene: NA
CDR3 protein: CASSPPYLKNGTEAFF
CDR3 DNA: TGTGCCAGCAGCCCCCCCTACCTGAAGAATGGCACTGAAGCTTTCTTT

J gene: TRBJ2-3
V gene: TRBV20-1
clone size: NA
D gene: TRBD2
CDR3 protein: CSAPGGDTQYF
CDR3 DNA: TGCAGTGCTCCGGGGGGGGATACGCAGTATTTT

J gene: TRBJ1-2
V gene: TRBV28
clone size: NA
D gene: TRBD1
CDR3 protein: CASTKTGGDYGYTF
CDR3 DNA: TGTGCCAGCACCAAAACAGGGGGCGACTATGGCTACACCTTC

J gene: TRBJ1-1
V gene: TRBV6-2/TRBV6-3
clone size: many
D gene: TRBD1
CDR3 protein: CASSYRTGAEAFF
CDR3 DNA: TGTGCCAGCAGTTACCGGACAGGGGCCGAAGCTTTCTTT

J gene: TRBJ1-6
V gene: TRBV7-9
clone size: once
D gene: NA
CDR3 protein: CASSLLNYNSPLHF
CDR3 DNA: TGTGCCAGCAGCCTCCTTAACTATAATTCACCCCTCCACTTT

J gene: TRBJ2-5
V gene: TRBV7-2
clone size: many
D gene: NA
CDR3 protein: CASSLAGMGPGETQYF
CDR3 DNA: TGTGCCAGCAGCTTAGCGGGGATGGGGCCCGGGGAGACCCAGTACTTC

J gene: TRBJ1-5
V gene: TRBV5-5
clone size: NA
D gene: TRBD1
CDR3 protein: CASSLGAGGHQPQHF
CDR3 DNA: TGTGCCAGCAGTTTGGGGGCAGGGGGACATCAGCCCCAGCATTTT

J gene: TRBJ1-1
V gene: TRBV20-1
clone size: many
D gene: NA
CDR3 protein: CSVTGFNMNTEAFF
CDR3 DNA: TGCAGCGTTACGGGGTTCAACATGAACACTGAAGCTTTCTTT

J gene: TRBJ1-2
V gene: TRBV12-5
clone size: many
D gene: NA
CDR3 protein: CASGLPQTNYGYTF
CDR3 DNA: TGTGCTAGTGGTTTGCCTCAAACTAACTATGGCTACACCTTC

J gene: TRBJ2-5
V gene: TRBV10-3
clone size: many
D gene: TRBD2
CDR3 protein: CAIRKLLAGQETQYF
CDR3 DNA: TGTGCCATCAGGAAACTACTAGCGGGCCAAGAGACCCAGTACTTC

J gene: TRBJ1-2
V gene: TRBV10-3
clone size: many
D gene: TRBD1
CDR3 protein: CAISVGQFIDGYTF
CDR3 DNA: TGTGCCATCAGCGTGGGACAGTTCATCGATGGCTACACCTTC

J gene: TRBJ1-2
V gene: TRBV4-2
clone size: many
D gene: TRBD1
CDR3 protein: CASSEGQNYGYTF
CDR3 DNA: TGTGCCAGCAGCGAGGGACAGAACTATGGCTACACCTTC

J gene: TRBJ2-7
V gene: TRBV20-1
clone size: many
D gene: TRBD2
CDR3 protein: CSARDWERERYEQYF
CDR3 DNA: TGCAGTGCTAGAGATTGGGAGCGGGAGCGGTACGAGCAGTACTTC

J gene: TRBJ2-1
V gene: TRBV12-3/TRBV12-4
clone size: many
D gene: TRBD2
CDR3 protein: CASSFGSGVYNEQFF
CDR3 DNA: TGTGCCAGCAGTTTTGGTAGCGGGGTCTACAATGAGCAGTTCTTC

J gene: TRBJ2-7
V gene: TRBV20-1
clone size: many
D gene: TRBD2
CDR3 protein: CSALGTSGRDPYEQYF
CDR3 DNA: TGCAGTGCCCTCGGGACTAGCGGGAGAGACCCCTACGAGCAGTACTTC

J gene: TRBJ1-6
V gene: TRBV6-1
clone size: NA
D gene: TRBD1
CDR3 protein: CASSLGQGLHF
CDR3 DNA: TGTGCCAGCAGTCTCGGACAGGGCCTCCACTTT

J gene: TRBJ2-5
V gene: TRBV9
clone size: many
D gene: NA
CDR3 protein: CASSPQSKETQYF
CDR3 DNA: TGTGCCAGCAGCCCACAGAGTAAAGAGACCCAGTACTTC

J gene: TRBJ1-3
V gene: TRBV12-3/TRBV12-4
clone size: many
D gene: NA
CDR3 protein: CASNLGASGNTIYF
CDR3 DNA: TGTGCCAGCAATCTGGGCGCCTCTGGAAACACCATATATTTT

J gene: TRBJ1-3
V gene: TRBV11-2
clone size: many
D gene: TRBD1
CDR3 protein: CASSFRQGSGNTIYF
CDR3 DNA: TGTGCCAGCAGCTTCCGACAGGGCTCTGGAAACACCATATATTTT

J gene: TRBJ2-1
V gene: TRBV5-4
clone size: many
D gene: TRBD2
CDR3 protein: CASSTTGTSGSWEQFF
CDR3 DNA: TGTGCCAGCAGCACAACCGGGACTAGCGGGAGTTGGGAGCAGTTCTTC

J gene: TRBJ1-2
V gene: TRBV28
clone size: many
D gene: NA
CDR3 protein: CASSLPSPGTYGYTF
CDR3 DNA: TGTGCCAGCAGTTTACCTTCCCCAGGGACCTATGGCTACACCTTC

J gene: TRBJ1-2
V gene: TRBV12-3/TRBV12-4
clone size: few
D gene: NA
CDR3 protein: CASSLSPKLVDGYTF
CDR3 DNA: TGTGCCAGTAGTTTAAGCCCGAAGTTGGTAGATGGCTACACCTTC

J gene: TRBJ1-2
V gene: TRBV11-3
clone size: many
D gene: NA
CDR3 protein: CASSQDSYGYTF
CDR3 DNA: TGTGCCAGCAGCCAGGACAGTTATGGCTACACCTTC

J gene: TRBJ2-4
V gene: TRBV20-1
clone size: many
D gene: TRBD1
CDR3 protein: CSARDLDRVANIQYF
CDR3 DNA: TGCAGTGCTAGAGATCTGGACAGGGTGGCAAACATTCAGTACTTC

J gene: TRBJ2-7
V gene: TRBV6-1
clone size: many
D gene: NA
CDR3 protein: CASSRFLGSTSSYEQYF
CDR3 DNA: TGTGCCAGCAGTCGTTTCTTGGGATCTACCAGCTCCTACGAGCAGTACTTC

J gene: TRBJ2-2
V gene: TRBV5-1
clone size: NA
D gene: TRBD2
CDR3 protein: CASISAWTSGNTGELFF
CDR3 DNA: TGCGCCAGCATTTCCGCTTGGACTAGCGGGAACACCGGGGAGCTGTTTTTT

J gene: TRBJ2-3
V gene: TRBV3-1
clone size: many
D gene: NA
CDR3 protein: CASSQETAGSSTDTQYF
CDR3 DNA: TGTGCCAGCAGCCAAGAGACAGCGGGTAGTTCTACAGATACGCAGTATTTT

J gene: TRBJ2-7
V gene: TRBV20-1
clone size: NA
D gene: NA
CDR3 protein: CSARDWRGSASNF
CDR3 DNA: TGCAGTGCTAGAGATTGGAGGGGGAGCGCAAGTAACTTC

J gene: TRBJ2-7
V gene: TRBV20-1
clone size: many
D gene: NA
CDR3 protein: CSARAGRGGSYEQYF
CDR3 DNA: TGCAGTGCTAGAGCGGGCAGGGGGGGATCCTACGAGCAGTACTTC

J gene: TRBJ2-1
V gene: TRBV27
clone size: NA
D gene: NA
CDR3 protein: CASSFKGVRGEQFF
CDR3 DNA: TGTGCCAGCAGTTTTAAGGGGGTGAGAGGGGAGCAGTTCTTC

J gene: TRBJ2-5
V gene: TRBV6-1
clone size: medium-sized
D gene: NA
CDR3 protein: CASSERPGDSGETQYF
CDR3 DNA: TGTGCCAGCAGTGAACGCCCCGGGGATTCAGGAGAGACCCAGTACTTC

J gene: TRBJ2-3
V gene: TRBV20-1
clone size: NA
D gene: NA
CDR3 protein: CSDTTSSSTDTLYF
CDR3 DNA: TGCAGTGACACCACCTCCTCTAGCACAGATACGCTGTATTTT

J gene: TRBJ2-3
V gene: TRBV12-3/TRBV12-4
clone size: many
D gene: TRBD1
CDR3 protein: CASSPGQSTDTQYF
CDR3 DNA: TGTGCCAGCAGCCCGGGACAGAGCACAGATACGCAGTATTTT

J gene: TRBJ2-5
V gene: TRBV20-1
clone size: many
D gene: TRBD1
CDR3 protein: CSARPTRGPETQYF
CDR3 DNA: TGCAGTGCGCGCCCGACGAGGGGGCCAGAGACCCAGTACTTC

J gene: TRBJ2-7
V gene: TRBV30
clone size: many
D gene: TRBD2
CDR3 protein: CAWKIGLAGTEQYF
CDR3 DNA: TGTGCCTGGAAAATTGGCCTAGCGGGGACCGAGCAGTACTTC